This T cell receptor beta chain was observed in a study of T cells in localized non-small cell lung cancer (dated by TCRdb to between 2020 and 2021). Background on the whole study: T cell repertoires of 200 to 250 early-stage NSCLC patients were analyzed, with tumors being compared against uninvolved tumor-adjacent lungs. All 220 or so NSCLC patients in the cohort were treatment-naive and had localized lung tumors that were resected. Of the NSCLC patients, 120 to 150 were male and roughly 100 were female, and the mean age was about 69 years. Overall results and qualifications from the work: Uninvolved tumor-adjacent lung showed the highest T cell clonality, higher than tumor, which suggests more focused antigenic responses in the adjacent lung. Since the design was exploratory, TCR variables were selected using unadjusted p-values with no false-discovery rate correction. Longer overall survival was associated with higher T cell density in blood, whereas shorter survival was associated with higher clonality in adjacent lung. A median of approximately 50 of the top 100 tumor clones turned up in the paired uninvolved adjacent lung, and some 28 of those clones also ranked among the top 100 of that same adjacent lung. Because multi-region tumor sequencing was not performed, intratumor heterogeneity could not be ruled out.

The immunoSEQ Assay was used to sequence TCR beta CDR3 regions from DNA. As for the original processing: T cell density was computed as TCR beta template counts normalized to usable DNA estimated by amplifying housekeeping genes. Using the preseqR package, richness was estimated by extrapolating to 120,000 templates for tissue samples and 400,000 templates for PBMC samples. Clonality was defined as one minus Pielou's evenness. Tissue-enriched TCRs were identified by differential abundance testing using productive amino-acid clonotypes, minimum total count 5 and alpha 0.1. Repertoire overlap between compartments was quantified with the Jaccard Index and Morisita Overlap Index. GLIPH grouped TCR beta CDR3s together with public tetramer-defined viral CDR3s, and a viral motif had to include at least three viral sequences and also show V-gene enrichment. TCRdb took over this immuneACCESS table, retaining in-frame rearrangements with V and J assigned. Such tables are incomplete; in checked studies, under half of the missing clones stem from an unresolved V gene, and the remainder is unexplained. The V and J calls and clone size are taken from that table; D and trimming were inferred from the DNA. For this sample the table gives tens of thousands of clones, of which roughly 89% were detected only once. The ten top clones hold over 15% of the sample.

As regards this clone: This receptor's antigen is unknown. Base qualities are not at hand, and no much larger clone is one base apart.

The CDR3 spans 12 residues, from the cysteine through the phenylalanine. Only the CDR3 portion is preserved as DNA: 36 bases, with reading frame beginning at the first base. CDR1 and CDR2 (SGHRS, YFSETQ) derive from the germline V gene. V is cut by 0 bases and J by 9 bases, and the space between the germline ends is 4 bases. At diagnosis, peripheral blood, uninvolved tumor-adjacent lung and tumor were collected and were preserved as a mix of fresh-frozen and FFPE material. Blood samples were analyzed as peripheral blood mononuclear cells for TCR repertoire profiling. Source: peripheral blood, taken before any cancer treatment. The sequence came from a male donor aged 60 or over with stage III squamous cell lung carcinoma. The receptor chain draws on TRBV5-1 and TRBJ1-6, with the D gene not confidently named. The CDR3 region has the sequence CASSLEGSPLHF. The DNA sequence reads TGCGCCAGCAGCTTGGAAGGTTCACCCCTCCACTTT. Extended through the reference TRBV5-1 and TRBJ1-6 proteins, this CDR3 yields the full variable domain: KAGVTQTPRYLIKTRGQQVTLSCSPISGHRSVSWYQQTPGQGLQFLFEYFSETQRNKGNFPGRFSGRQFSNSRSEMNVSTLELGDSALYLCASSLEGSPLHFGNGTRLTVT.